The 25 T cell receptor beta chains presented below share a single source sample, sequenced in a study of tumor-infiltrating lymphocytes in primary liver carcinoma. Starting material of approximately 500 ng total RNA yielded TCR beta cDNA via a constant-region primer. Three nested multiplex PCR rounds, a slightly modified ARM-PCR method, built the TCR beta libraries. The two initial PCR rounds, nine to eleven cycles each, used TRBV1-TRBV30 forward and C-beta reverse primers. TCRdb redid the calling of the multiplex PCR reads with MiXCR, one entry per CDR3 protein. The table lists approximately 340,000 distinct CDR3 sequences, about 65% of them singletons. The study extracted blood RNA from unsorted whole blood and also extracted germline DNA. Sequences were obtained from peripheral blood. These receptors were collected from a man between 35 and 55 years old with primary liver carcinoma and hepatitis B virus infection.

The rearrangement joins TRBV11-2 to TRBJ2-7; 10 positions agree with TRBD1. The length of the CDR3 is 15 residues. CDR1 is SGHAT, CDR2 FQNNGV, per germline. The chain's CDR3 is CDSSLDRGHQYEQYF. The CDR3 region has the DNA TGTGACAGTAGCTTAGACAGGGGGCACCAATACGAGCAGTACTTC. Drawing the rest from reference TRBV11-2 and TRBJ2-7, the complete variable domain is EAGVAQSPRYKIIEKRQSVAFWCNPISGHATLYWYQQILGQGPKLLIQFQNNGVVDDSQLPKDRFSAERLKGVDSTLKIQPAKLEDSAVYLCDSSLDRGHQYEQYFGPGTRLTVT.

As for this clonotype: A read error may produce the germline difference seen at one junction end. The V call is TRBV11-2, the J call TRBJ2-3, with D possibly called TRBD1 or TRBD2 (5 bases each). The CDR3 covers 17 residues. Germline V gene sequence: CDR1 SGHAT, CDR2 FQNNGV. The CDR3 spells CASSLETNQYSTGTQYF. As DNA, the CDR3 is TGTGCCAGCAGCTTAGAGACTAACCAATATAGCACAGGTACGCAGTATTTT.

The chain has TRBV6-1 and TRBJ2-3, with D unclear. CDR3 size: 17 residues. CDR1 and CDR2 from the germline V gene are MNHNS and SASEGT. V was pared by 1 base and J by 4 bases, with 18 bases between. The CDR3 coding sequence is TGTGCCAGCAGTGAAGTGTCCGTAGGTCTGCACGCAGATACGCAGTATTTT. Translating gives CASSEVSVGLHADTQYF.

The rearrangement links TRBV14 to TRBJ2-1; possibly TRBD1 or TRBD2 for D (5 bases each). Germline V gene sequence: CDR1 SGHDN, CDR2 FVKESK. CDR3 length: 16 residues. Trimming took 0 bases from V and 1 from J, leaving 10 bases between them. The CDR3 nucleotides read TGTGCCAGCAGCCAAGAGCGGTGGGGGTCCTACAATGAGCAGTTCTTC. It specifies CASSQERWGSYNEQFF. Based on the CDR3 plus reference TRBV14 and TRBJ2-1, the full variable domain is EAGVTQFPSHSVIEKGQTVTLRCDPISGHDNLYWYRRVMGKEIKFLLHFVKESKQDESGMPNNRFLAERTGGTYSTLKVQPAELEDSGVYFCASSQERWGSYNEQFFGPGTRLTVL.

The rearrangement uses TRBV5-1 and TRBJ2-1; 7 bases match TRBD2. Germline lookup yields CDR1 SGHRS and CDR2 YFSETQ. V lost 3 bases, J lost 2 bases, and 5 bases stayed unmatched. The CDR3 length is 15 residues. CDR3 amino acids: CASSSESGAYNEQFF. The CDR3 DNA follows: TGCGCCAGCAGCTCGGAAAGCGGGGCCTACAATGAGCAGTTCTTC.

This clonotype showed up just once. At one of its ends the junction is not consistent with the germline gene, which may arise from a read error. The CDR3 sequence is CASGLSGVDEQFF. The CDR3 bases are TGTGCCAGCGGCTTATCAGGGGTCGATGAGCAGTTCTTC. The chain is built from TRBV7-9 and TRBJ2-1; the D gene is possibly TRBD1 (6 bases). CDR1 is SEHNR and CDR2 is FQNEAQ in the germline V gene (reference sequence). The CDR3 is made up of 13 amino acids.

Turning to this clonotype: A much bigger clone sits one base away, suggesting this may be a read error. V is TRBV6-5 and J is TRBJ2-7; D is perhaps TRBD2 (6 bases). V lost 1 base, J lost 9 bases, and 13 bases lay in between. This CDR3 comprises 13 residues. Germline V gene data show CDR1 as MNHEY and CDR2 as SVGAGI. The CDR3 loop reads CASSYLPGTPQYF. The CDR3 DNA reads TGTGCCAGCAGTTACTTACCCGGGACTCCGCAGTACTTC.

V is TRBV11-1 and J is TRBJ2-5, with 7 nucleotides matching TRBD2. Trimming cost V 9 bases and J 4 bases; bases outside gene matches: 11. Germline V CDR1 and CDR2: SGHAT, FQDESV (reference sequence). The CDR3 is 14 amino acids. CDR3 residues: CARSPLAVRETQYF. The CDR3 DNA reads TGTGCCAGAAGCCCCCTAGCGGTTCGAGAGACCCAGTACTTC.

This clonotype has ten or more counts. The rearrangement joins TRBV4-1 to TRBJ2-2, with D perhaps matching TRBD1 or TRBD2 (5 bases each). V was pared by 0 bases and J by 1 base, with 18 bases between. The length of the CDR3 is 19 residues. The germline V gene has CDR1 MGHRA and CDR2 YSYEKL. For the CDR3, the DNA is TGCGCCAGCAGCCAAGAGAGTGGGGCTCCAGGGAGGAACACCGGGGAGCTGTTTTTT. Amino acid sequence: CASSQESGAPGRNTGELFF.

The V gene is TRBV12-3 or TRBV12-4, the J gene TRBJ2-7; no firm D call. V lost 3 bases, J lost 5 bases, and 17 bases lay in between. The length of the CDR3 is 15 residues. This CDR3 reads CASSFILSDFHEQYF. The CDR3 DNA is TGTGCCAGCAGTTTTATTCTCTCGGATTTTCACGAGCAGTACTTC.

In its sample, this clonotype was seen many times. This chain links TRBV6-6 with TRBJ2-3; D uncertain. The CDR3 loop spans 17 amino acids. In germline, CDR1 is MNHNY, CDR2 SVGAGI (reference sequence). V was clipped by 2 bases and J by 2 bases, with 17 bases between them. The CDR3 DNA sequence: TGTGCCAGCAGTTACCTCAACATTAGACATGACACAGATACGCAGTATTTT. Protein product: CASSYLNIRHDTDTQYF.

Comment on this clonotype: Mismatch with germline at one junction end may stem from a read error. This chain joins TRBV11-3 and TRBJ2-1, with D perhaps assigned TRBD1 or TRBD2 (5 bases each). The CDR3 runs 15 residues. Germline CDR1 reads SGHNT; CDR2 reads YENEEA. CDR3 sequence: CASSPGTEGSGEQLF. CDR3 DNA: TGTGCCAGCAGCCCCGGGACCGAGGGCAGCGGTGAGCAACTCTTC.

Of note for this clonotype: Compared with germline, one end of the junction differs, possibly owing to a read error. V gene TRBV11-2 combines with J gene TRBJ2-7; D is tentatively TRBD1 or TRBD2 (7 bases each). The CDR3 contains 14 residues. The germline V gene has CDR1 SGHAT and CDR2 FQNNGV. DNA for the CDR3: TGTGCCAGGAGCTTAGAGGGAGGGGGCTACGAGCGGTACTTC. It codes for CARSLEGGGYERYF. The whole variable domain, remainder taken from reference TRBV11-2 and TRBJ2-7, is EAGVAQSPRYKIIEKRQSVAFWCNPISGHATLYWYQQILGQGPKLLIQFQNNGVVDDSQLPKDRFSAERLKGVDSTLKIQPAKLEDSAVYLCARSLEGGGYERYFGPGTRLTVT.

A note on this clonotype: A much larger clone is a single base away; this may be a read error. The chain combines TRBV29-1 with TRBJ1-4; D unclear. This CDR3 comprises 11 residues. Germline CDR1 reads SQVTM; CDR2 reads ANQGSEA. In nucleotides, the CDR3 is TGCAGCGTTTCGGGCAATGAAAAACTGCTTTTT. It encodes CSVSGNEKLLF.

With respect to this clonotype: This sequence may be a read error, since a much larger clone differs from it by one base. The chain joins TRBV6-2 or TRBV6-3 to TRBJ2-7; possibly TRBD1 for D (5 bases). Per germline, CDR1 MNHEY and CDR2 SVGEGT. CDR3 length equals 14 residues. V was clipped by 2 bases and J by 3 bases, with 11 bases between them. In DNA form, the CDR3 reads TGTGCCAGCAGTTACCAGGGCAGTCGCTACGAGCAGTACTTC. Translation gives CASSYQGSRYEQYF.

About this clonotype: A much larger clone lies a single base off, so this may be a read error. The V gene is TRBV6-5, the J gene TRBJ2-3, with D perhaps matching TRBD1 (8 bases). CDR1 is MNHEY and CDR2 is SVGAGI in the germline V gene. The CDR3 is 15 amino acids. The CDR3: CASSYTGGATDTQCF. The CDR3 DNA sequence: TGTGCCAGCAGCTATACAGGGGGGGCCACAGATACGCAGTGTTTT.

This clonotype showed up just a few times. The V gene is TRBV1, the J gene TRBJ2-7; the table calls TRBD1, which could not be checked here. TRBV1 is tagged as a pseudogene. CDR3 length equals 18 residues. As DNA, the CDR3 is TGTACCAGCAGCGACGACCCCTGGGCGGCAACGCGAATAGACGAGCAGTACTTC. Residues: CTSSDDPWAATRIDEQYF.

With respect to this clonotype: One end of the junction fails to match germline, which may point to a read error. This chain links TRBV4-3 with TRBJ1-5; D may be TRBD1 (6 bases). Germline assignment: CDR1 LGHNA and CDR2 YSLEER. The CDR3 sequence is 13 residues long. As DNA, the CDR3 is TGCGCCAGCAGCCAAGACCGGGGGCAGCCCCATCATTTT. Amino acid sequence: CASSQDRGQPHHF.

This clonotype appeared a single time. The chain employs TRBV6-4 and TRBJ2-7, with 7 bases identical to TRBD2. Germline CDR1 MRHNA, CDR2 SNTAGT. This CDR3 contains 15 residues. J was trimmed by 2 bases and V by 3 bases; bases with no gene match: 7. The CDR3 sequence: CASSEGAGLPYEQYF. CDR3 bases: TGTGCCAGCAGTGAGGGAGCGGGATTGCCCTACGAGCAGTACTTC.

Comment on this clonotype: A read error may be the cause here, since a much bigger clone is one base away. The chain joins TRBV6-1 to TRBJ2-1; 11 nucleotides agree with TRBD2. V lost 8 bases and J lost 0; bases outside the gene matches: 9. This CDR3 region has 17 residues. In germline, CDR1 is MNHNS, CDR2 SASEGT. The CDR3 region has the DNA TGTGCCAGCGGGCGGACTAGCGGGCACAGCTCCTACAATGAGCAGTTCTTC. The encoded protein is CASGRTSGHSSYNEQFF.

The V call is TRBV28, the J call TRBJ2-7, with 8 bases matching TRBD1. CDR3 length: 17 residues. The trim removed 3 bases at V and 2 bases at J, leaving 12 bases unmatched. CDR1 MDHEN and CDR2 SYDVKM come from the germline V gene. CDR3 in DNA: TGTGCCAGCAGTTTTTGGGGAATGACAGGGGAGCCCTACGAGCAGTACTTC. It codes for CASSFWGMTGEPYEQYF.

The V call is TRBV5-8, the J call TRBJ2-1; TRBD1 agrees at 9 bases. The germline CDR1 and CDR2 sequences are SGHTS and YDEGEE. The CDR3 has 15 amino acids. J was trimmed by 2 bases and V by 5 bases; bases with no gene match: 5. The CDR3 region is CASRLTGGAYNEQFF. For the CDR3, the DNA is TGTGCCAGCAGGTTGACAGGGGGGGCCTACAATGAGCAGTTCTTC.

Regarding this clonotype: A read error may produce the germline difference seen at one junction end. This rearrangement joins TRBV6-1 to TRBJ2-7; 9 nucleotides match TRBD2. Looked up from germline, CDR1 is MNHNS and CDR2 is SASEGT. CDR3 length: 15 amino acids. In DNA form, the CDR3 reads TGTGCCAGTAGTTACGGCGGGAGGGCCTCCCACGAGCGGTACTTC. It specifies CASSYGGRASHERYF.

This clonotype was found once. This chain connects TRBV15 to TRBJ1-2; TRBD1 might be the D (5 bases). The CDR3 runs 16 residues. The germline V gene encodes CDR1 LNHNV and CDR2 YYDKDF (reference sequence). The ends were cut back, 0 bases at V and 0 bases at J, with 11 bases in the middle. The CDR3 sequence is CATSRDVTGANYGYTF. CDR3 sequence (DNA): TGTGCCACCAGCAGAGATGTAACAGGAGCTAACTATGGCTACACCTTC.

This clonotype was seen only a few times. It may be a read error: a sequence one base away is much more abundant. The chain employs TRBV6-6 and TRBJ2-1; D uncertain. Trimming left V 2 bases short and J 3 bases short, with 5 bases between. Germline CDR1 MNHNY, CDR2 SVGAGI (reference sequence). The CDR3 is 13 amino acids. The CDR3 nucleotides read TGTGCCAGCAGTTACGACCACTACAATGAGCAGTTCTTC. Translated, it gives CASSYDHYNEQFF.